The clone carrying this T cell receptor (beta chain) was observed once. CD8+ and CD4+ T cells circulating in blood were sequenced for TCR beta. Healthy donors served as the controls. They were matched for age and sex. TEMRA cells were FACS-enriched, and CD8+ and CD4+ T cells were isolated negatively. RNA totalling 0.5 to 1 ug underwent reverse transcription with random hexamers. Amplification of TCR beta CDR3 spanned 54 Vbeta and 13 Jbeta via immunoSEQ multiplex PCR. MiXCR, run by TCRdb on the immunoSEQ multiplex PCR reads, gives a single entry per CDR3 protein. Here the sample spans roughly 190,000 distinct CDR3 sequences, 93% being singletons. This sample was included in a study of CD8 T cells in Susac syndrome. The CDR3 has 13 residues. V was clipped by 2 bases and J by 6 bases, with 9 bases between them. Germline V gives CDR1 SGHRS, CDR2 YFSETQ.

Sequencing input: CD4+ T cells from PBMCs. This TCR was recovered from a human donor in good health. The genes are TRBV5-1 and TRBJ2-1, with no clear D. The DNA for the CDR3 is TGCGCCAGCAGCTTAGGAACAGCCAATGAGCAGTTCTTC. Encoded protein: CASSLGTANEQFF.